This T cell receptor (beta chain) originates from a study of blood T cell repertoires in COVID-19. In the study overall: Acute and convalescent COVID-19 specimens originated in the United States, Italy and Spain.

In the original workflow: For nucleated cells, counts were estimated from reference gene primer amplification. The assay was immunoSEQ multiplex PCR, and TCRdb's table has in-frame clones only and misses some. That table gives V, J and clone size, and the DNA gave D and trimming. The repertoire includes about 200,000 clones, approximately 91% of them detected once, and 18% sits in the top ten. The CDR3 is made up of 16 amino acids. Per germline, CDR1 SGHRS and CDR2 YFSETQ. J lost 8 bases, V lost 4 bases, and 11 bases had no gene match. Input material: peripheral blood. The chain carries TRBV5-1 and TRBJ1-6, with TRBD1 matching over 8 bases. The TCR originated in a man aged 50 or older with COVID-19, enrolled during active disease. The CDR3 loop is CASSPRSGQGDSPLHF. CDR3 DNA: TGCGCCAGCAGCCCCCGCTCTGGACAGGGCGATTCACCCCTCCACTTT.